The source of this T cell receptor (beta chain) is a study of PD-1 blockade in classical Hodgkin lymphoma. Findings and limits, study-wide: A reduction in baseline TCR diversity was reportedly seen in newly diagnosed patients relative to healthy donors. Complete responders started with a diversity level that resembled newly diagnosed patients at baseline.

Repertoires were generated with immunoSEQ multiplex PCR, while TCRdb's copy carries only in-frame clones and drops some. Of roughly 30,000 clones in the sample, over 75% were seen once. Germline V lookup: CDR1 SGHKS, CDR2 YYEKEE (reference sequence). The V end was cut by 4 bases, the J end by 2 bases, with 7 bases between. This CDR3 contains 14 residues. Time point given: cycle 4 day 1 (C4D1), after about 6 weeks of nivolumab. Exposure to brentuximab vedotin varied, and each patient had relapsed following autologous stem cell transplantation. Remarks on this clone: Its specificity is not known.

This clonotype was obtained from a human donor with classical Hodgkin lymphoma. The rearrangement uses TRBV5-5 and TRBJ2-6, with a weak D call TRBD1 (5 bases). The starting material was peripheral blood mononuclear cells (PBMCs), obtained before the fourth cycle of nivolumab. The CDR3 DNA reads TGTGCCAGCAGCCGGACAACTGGGGCCAACGTCCTGACTTTC. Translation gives CASSRTTGANVLTF.